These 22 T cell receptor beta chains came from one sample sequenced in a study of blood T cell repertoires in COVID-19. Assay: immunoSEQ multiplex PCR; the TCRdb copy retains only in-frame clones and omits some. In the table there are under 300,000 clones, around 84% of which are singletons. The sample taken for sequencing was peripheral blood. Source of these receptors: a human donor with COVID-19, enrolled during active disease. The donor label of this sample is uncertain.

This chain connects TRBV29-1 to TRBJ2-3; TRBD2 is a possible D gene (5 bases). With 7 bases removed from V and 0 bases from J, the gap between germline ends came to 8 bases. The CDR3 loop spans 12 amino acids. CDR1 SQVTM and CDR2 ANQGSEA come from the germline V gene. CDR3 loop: CSAPGSTDTQYF. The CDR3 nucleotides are TGCAGCGCTCCGGGAAGCACAGATACGCAGTATTTT.

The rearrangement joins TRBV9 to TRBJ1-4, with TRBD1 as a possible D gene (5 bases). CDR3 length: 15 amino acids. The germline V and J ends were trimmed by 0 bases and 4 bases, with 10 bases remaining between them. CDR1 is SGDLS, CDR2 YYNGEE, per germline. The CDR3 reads CASSVGGWSNEKLFF. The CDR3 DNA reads TGTGCCAGCAGCGTAGGGGGCTGGAGTAATGAAAAACTGTTTTTT.

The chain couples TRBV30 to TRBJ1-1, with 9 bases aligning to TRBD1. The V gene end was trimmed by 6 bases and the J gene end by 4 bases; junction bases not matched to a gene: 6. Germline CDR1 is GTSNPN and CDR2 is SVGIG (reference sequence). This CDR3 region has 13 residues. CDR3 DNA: TGTGCCTGCTCACAGGGGGCAAGCACTGAAGCTTTCTTT. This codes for CACSQGASTEAFF.

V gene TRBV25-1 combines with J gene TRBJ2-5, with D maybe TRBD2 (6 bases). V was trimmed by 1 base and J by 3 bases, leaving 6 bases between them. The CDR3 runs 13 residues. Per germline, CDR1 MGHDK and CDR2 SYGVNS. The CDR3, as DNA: TGTGCCAGCAGTGAATCGGGGGAAGAGACCCAGTACTTC. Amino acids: CASSESGEETQYF.

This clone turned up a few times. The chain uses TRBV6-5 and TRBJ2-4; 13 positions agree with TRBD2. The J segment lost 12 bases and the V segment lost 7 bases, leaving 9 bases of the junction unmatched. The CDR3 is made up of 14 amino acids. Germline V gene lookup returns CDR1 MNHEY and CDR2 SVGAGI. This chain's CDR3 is CASILGLAGDNQYF. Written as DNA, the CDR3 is TGTGCCAGCATCCTTGGACTAGCGGGAGATAATCAGTACTTC.

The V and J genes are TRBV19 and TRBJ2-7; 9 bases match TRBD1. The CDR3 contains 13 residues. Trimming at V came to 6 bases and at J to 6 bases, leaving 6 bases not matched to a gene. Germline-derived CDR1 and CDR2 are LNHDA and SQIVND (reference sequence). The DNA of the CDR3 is TGTGCCAGTAGAACGGGACAGGGCCGCGAGCAGTACTTC. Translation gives CASRTGQGREQYF.

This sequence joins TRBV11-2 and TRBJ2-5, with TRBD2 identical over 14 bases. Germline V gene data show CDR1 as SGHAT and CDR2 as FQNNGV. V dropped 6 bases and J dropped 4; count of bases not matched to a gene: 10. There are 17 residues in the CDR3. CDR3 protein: CASRGFRGTSGRETQYF. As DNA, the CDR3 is TGTGCCAGCAGGGGGTTCAGGGGGACTAGCGGGAGAGAGACCCAGTACTTC.

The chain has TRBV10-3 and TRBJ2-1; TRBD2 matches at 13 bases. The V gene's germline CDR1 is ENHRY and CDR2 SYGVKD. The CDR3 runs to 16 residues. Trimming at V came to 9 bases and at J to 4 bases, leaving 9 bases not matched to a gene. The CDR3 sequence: CAMGTSGTSGYNEQFF. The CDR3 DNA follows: TGTGCCATGGGGACTAGCGGGACTTCAGGGTACAATGAGCAGTTCTTC.

The CDR3 nucleotides read TGTGTCTCAAGTTTAGCGCTGGACGGAGAGACCCAGTACTTC. It is translated as CVSSLALDGETQYF. The rearrangement links TRBV28 to TRBJ2-5, with TRBD2 as a possible D gene (5 bases). Germline V gene sequence: CDR1 MDHEN, CDR2 SYDVKM. CDR3 length equals 14 residues.

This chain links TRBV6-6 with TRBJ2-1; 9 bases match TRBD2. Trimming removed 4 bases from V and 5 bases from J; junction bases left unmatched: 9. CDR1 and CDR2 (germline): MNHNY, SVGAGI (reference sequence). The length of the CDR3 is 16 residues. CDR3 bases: TGTGCCAGCAGTTCCTTAGCGGGAGTTGTGGACAATGAGCAGTTCTTC. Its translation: CASSSLAGVVDNEQFF.

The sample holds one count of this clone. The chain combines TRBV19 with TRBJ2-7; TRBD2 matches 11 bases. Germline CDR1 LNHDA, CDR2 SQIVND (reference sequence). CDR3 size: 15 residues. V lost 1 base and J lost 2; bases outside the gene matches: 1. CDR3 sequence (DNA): TGTGCCAGTAGTATAGGACTAGCGGGGACCTACGAGCAGTACTTC. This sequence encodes CASSIGLAGTYEQYF.

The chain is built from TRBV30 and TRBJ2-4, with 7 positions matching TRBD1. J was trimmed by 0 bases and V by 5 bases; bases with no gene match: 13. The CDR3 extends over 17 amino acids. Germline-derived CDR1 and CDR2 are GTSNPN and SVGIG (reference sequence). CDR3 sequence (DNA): TGTGCCTGGGGACAGGTTTCCGGCGATCTAGCCAAAAACATTCAGTACTTC. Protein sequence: CAWGQVSGDLAKNIQYF. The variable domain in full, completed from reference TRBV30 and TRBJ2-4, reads SQTIHQWPATLVQPVGSPLSLECTVEGTSNPNLYWYRQAAGRGLQLLFYSVGIGQISSEVPQNLSASRPQDRQFILSSKKLLLSDSGFYLCAWGQVSGDLAKNIQYFGAGTRLSVL.

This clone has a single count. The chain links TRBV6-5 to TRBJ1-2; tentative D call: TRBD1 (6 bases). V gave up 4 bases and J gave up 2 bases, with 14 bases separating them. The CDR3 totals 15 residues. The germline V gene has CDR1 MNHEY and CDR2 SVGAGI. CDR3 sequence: CASSWGGRQNYGYTF. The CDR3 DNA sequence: TGTGCCAGCAGTTGGGGGGGGCGGCAAAACTATGGCTACACCTTC.

CDR3 region: CASSKRDRTLLYEQYF. The CDR3 DNA reads TGTGCCAGCAGCAAAAGGGACAGGACGCTTCTCTACGAGCAGTACTTC. The chain joins TRBV21-1 to TRBJ2-7; the table's TRBD1 call for D was not verified on the DNA. TRBV21-1 is assigned pseudogene status. This CDR3 is 16 amino acids long.

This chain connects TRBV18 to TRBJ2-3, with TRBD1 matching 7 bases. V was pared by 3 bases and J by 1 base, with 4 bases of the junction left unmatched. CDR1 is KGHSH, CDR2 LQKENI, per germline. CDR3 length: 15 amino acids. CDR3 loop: CASSPGQVRTDTQYF. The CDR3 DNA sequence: TGTGCCAGCTCACCCGGACAGGTCCGCACAGATACGCAGTATTTT.

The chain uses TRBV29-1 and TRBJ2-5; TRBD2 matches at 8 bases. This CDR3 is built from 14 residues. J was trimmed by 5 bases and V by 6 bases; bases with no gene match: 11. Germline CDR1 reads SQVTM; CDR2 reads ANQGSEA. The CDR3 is CSVETSGQGETQYF. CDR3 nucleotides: TGCAGCGTGGAAACTAGCGGTCAGGGGGAGACCCAGTACTTC.

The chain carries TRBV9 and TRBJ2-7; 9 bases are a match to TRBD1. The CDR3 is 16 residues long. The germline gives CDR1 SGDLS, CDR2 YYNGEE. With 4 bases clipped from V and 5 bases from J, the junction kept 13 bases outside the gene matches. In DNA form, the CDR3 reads TGTGCCAGCAGCCCGCCGACCGGGACAGGGATCAACGAGCAGTACTTC. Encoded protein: CASSPPTGTGINEQYF.

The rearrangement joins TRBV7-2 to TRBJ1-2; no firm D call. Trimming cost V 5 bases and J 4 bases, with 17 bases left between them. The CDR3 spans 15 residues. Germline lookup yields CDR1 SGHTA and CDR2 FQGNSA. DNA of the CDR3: TGTGCCAGCAGCCGCGATAGTTCTTCCCTCTATGGCTACACCTTC. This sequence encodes CASSRDSSSLYGYTF.

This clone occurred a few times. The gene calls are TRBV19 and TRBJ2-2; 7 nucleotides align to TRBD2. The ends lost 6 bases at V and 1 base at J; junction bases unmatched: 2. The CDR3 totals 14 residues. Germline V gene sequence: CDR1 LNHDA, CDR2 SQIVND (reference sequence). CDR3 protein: CASRAGVNTGELFF. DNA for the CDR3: TGTGCCAGTAGGGCGGGGGTGAACACCGGGGAGCTGTTTTTT.

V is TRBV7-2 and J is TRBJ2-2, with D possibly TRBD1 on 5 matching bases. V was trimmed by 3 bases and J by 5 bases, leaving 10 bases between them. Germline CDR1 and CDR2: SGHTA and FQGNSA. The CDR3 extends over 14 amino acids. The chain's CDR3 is CASSFDWTTGELFF. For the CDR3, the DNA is TGTGCCAGCAGCTTCGACTGGACAACCGGGGAGCTGTTTTTT.

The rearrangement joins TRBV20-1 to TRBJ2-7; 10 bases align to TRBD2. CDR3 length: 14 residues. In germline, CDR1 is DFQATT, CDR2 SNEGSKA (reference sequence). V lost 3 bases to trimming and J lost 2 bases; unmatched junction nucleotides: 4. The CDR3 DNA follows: TGCAGTGCTAGTAAAAGCGGGAGGGCCTACGAGCAGTACTTC. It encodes CSASKSGRAYEQYF.

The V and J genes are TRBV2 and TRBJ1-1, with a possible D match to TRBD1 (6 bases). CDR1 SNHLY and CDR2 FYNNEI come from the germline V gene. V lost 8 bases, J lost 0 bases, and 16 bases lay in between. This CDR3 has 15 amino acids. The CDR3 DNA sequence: TGTGCCAGCTGGGCAGGGGATGTCGTGAACACTGAAGCTTTCTTT. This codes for CASWAGDVVNTEAFF.